This T cell receptor (beta chain) was sequenced in a study of shared clonotypes between healthy human individuals. As for the study in general: Donor ages ranged 18 to 49 years: a couple of women, a few men.

General study points: Clonotype sharing levels among donors were expected to vary with sequencing depth.

Germline V gene data show CDR1 as SEHNR and CDR2 as FQNEAQ (reference sequence). The CDR3 length is 17 residues. V lost 5 bases, J lost 0 bases, and 6 bases stayed unmatched. Regarding this clone: Its specificity is unknown.

The study ran the assay at deep level. Original processing methods: Junction-only immunoSEQ data arrived without quality scores, meaning filtering differed. TCRdb keeps only in-frame clones here, not all; method: immunoSEQ multiplex PCR. Clonal size and the V and J genes are those of that table, whereas D and trimming came from the DNA. The table lists around 510,000 clones, about 80% of them singletons. The TCR sequence derives from a woman between 40 and 50 years old in good health. Some clones in this sample may be carry-over from other donors' samples. Sample: PBMCs. This chain joins TRBV7-9 and TRBJ2-1, with 11 bases lining up with TRBD2. As DNA, the CDR3 is TGTGCCAGCAGCCAATCGACTAGCGGGAACTCCTACAATGAGCAGTTCTTC. This encodes CASSQSTSGNSYNEQFF.